Following are 13 T cell receptor beta chains from one sample sequenced in a study of CXCR3-negative and CXCR3-positive naive CD8 T cells. Study-wide points: Naive cells that were CXCR3-positive had more hydrophobic TRB CDR3s (compared with CXCR3-negative naive cells).

These TCRs' antigens remain unknown. The authors made the TRB cDNA libraries by 5' RACE using UMI labels. Reanalyzing the 5' RACE reads, TCRdb keeps one entry per CDR3 protein, without DNA. This table holds some 5,900 distinct CDR3 sequences. Sequencing was done on a sample of naive CXCR3+ CD8+ T cells from blood. The subset here: CD45RO-CCR7+CD27+CD95- naive CD8+ T cells expressing CXCR3 (TNR3+). The origin of the receptors is a human donor in good health. Some clones in this sample may be carry-over from other donors' samples.

J is TRBJ1-5 and V is TRBV5-1; there is no DNA to check the TCRdb D call of TRBD1. CDR3 size: 15 residues. Looked up from germline, CDR1 is SGHRS and CDR2 is YFSETQ. The CDR3 sequence is CASSQGTDDSQPQHF.

This clonotype is classed as medium-sized (0.01 to 0.1%) by frequency. V is TRBV29-1 and J is TRBJ2-1; the D call of TRBD1 rests on TCRdb alone, since no DNA is present to check it. The CDR3 has 13 residues. Germline lookup yields CDR1 SQVTM and CDR2 ANQGSEA. CDR3 loop: CSVSGGGLNEQFF.

This clonotype is deemed medium-sized by its frequency. This chain connects TRBV29-1 to TRBJ2-3; checking the TCRdb D call of TRBD1 is not possible without DNA. The CDR3 is made up of 14 amino acids. In germline, CDR1 is SQVTM, CDR2 ANQGSEA. CDR3 loop: CSVEDHREVDTQYF.

The chain has TRBV4-2 and TRBJ1-1; TCRdb names TRBD1, which stays unverified in the absence of DNA. Germline V gene data show CDR1 as LGHNA and CDR2 as YNFKEQ. This CDR3 is built from 13 residues. The CDR3 sequence: CASSLEGAGEAFF.

The chain is built from TRBV19 and TRBJ1-1; TCRdb's assignment of TRBD1 cannot be checked, as there is no DNA. The germline V gene encodes CDR1 LNHDA and CDR2 SQIVND (reference sequence). The CDR3 runs 15 residues. The CDR3 loop reads CASSMIWNPGAEAFF.

The chain links TRBV5-1 to TRBJ2-2. The CDR3 is 15 residues long. Per germline, CDR1 SGHRS and CDR2 YFSETQ. CDR3 sequence reads: CASSLAGANTGELFF.

The chain recombines TRBV29-1 with TRBJ2-7; no DNA is available, so the TRBD2 call from TCRdb remains unchecked. This CDR3 spans 13 amino acids. Germline V gene sequence: CDR1 SQVTM, CDR2 ANQGSEA. CDR3 region: CSVRAPGVYEQYF.

This rearrangement joins TRBV5-5 to TRBJ1-1. The germline V gene encodes CDR1 SGHKS and CDR2 YYEKEE (reference sequence). This CDR3 comprises 14 residues. CDR3 protein: CASSLAEVNTEAFF.

By frequency, this clonotype is medium-sized (0.01 to 0.1%). This chain connects TRBV6-6 to TRBJ2-2; TCRdb selects TRBD2, and the lack of DNA leaves this call unchecked. The CDR3 sequence is 18 residues long. The V gene's germline CDR1 is MNHNY and CDR2 SVGAGI (reference sequence). The CDR3 sequence: CASRDETPGTSRSGELFF.

This clonotype is called medium-sized based on its frequency. CDR3 loop: CSVEGSDRSSSYEQYF. The rearrangement joins TRBV29-1 to TRBJ2-7; TCRdb's D call of TRBD2 is untestable without DNA. CDR3 length: 16 residues. Germline values: CDR1 SQVTM, CDR2 ANQGSEA.

The chain uses TRBV7-2 and TRBJ1-1; TCRdb's D gene call, TRBD1, goes unchecked for lack of DNA. In germline, CDR1 is SGHTA, CDR2 FQGNSA. The CDR3 sequence is 13 residues long. CDR3 protein: CASSLTGYTEAFF.

The V and J genes are TRBV6-6 and TRBJ1-5; absent DNA, TCRdb's TRBD1 call cannot be checked. Germline V gene sequence: CDR1 MNHNY, CDR2 SVGAGI (reference sequence). CDR3 length: 17 amino acids. The CDR3 reads CASRRDGLSYSNQPQHF.

This clonotype is classed as medium-sized by frequency. V and J are TRBV29-1 and TRBJ1-4; TCRdb's D call, TRBD1, is unchecked because there is no DNA. CDR1 is SQVTM, CDR2 ANQGSEA, per germline. The CDR3 loop spans 14 amino acids. The CDR3 spells CSVGSGFGGEKLFF.